Shown below are 5 T cell receptor beta chains from a single sample sequenced in a study of T-cell memory formation after mild COVID-19. TCRdb passed the 5' RACE reads through MiXCR, listing each CDR3 protein once. The data show fewer than 140,000 distinct CDR3 sequences, 17% seen once. Specimen: PBMCs or a T cell subset sorted from them (not recorded which). These receptors all come from an adult woman who had mild COVID-19 (a few samples of this study predate the infection). Cell type and time point are not known.

V is TRBV4-1 and J is TRBJ2-3, with D uncertain. There are 14 residues in the CDR3. Between the trimmed V and J ends, which lost 0 bases and 2 bases, there was a span of 6 bases. Germline V gene lookup returns CDR1 MGHRA and CDR2 YSYEKL. The CDR3 is CASSQDWVTDTQYF. CDR3 DNA sequence: TGCGCCAGCAGCCAAGACTGGGTCACAGATACGCAGTATTTT.

This clonotype turned up a few times. This chain joins TRBV29-1 and TRBJ2-7; no clear D. The ends were cut back, 7 bases at V and 3 bases at J, with 10 bases in the middle. Germline lookup yields CDR1 SQVTM and CDR2 ANQGSEA. This CDR3 spans 11 amino acids. The CDR3 DNA reads as TGCAGCGCTTGGACCAACTACGAGCAGTACTTC. Its protein product is CSAWTNYEQYF.

V is TRBV4-3 and J is TRBJ2-7, with 7 nucleotides matching TRBD1. The CDR3 covers 17 residues. CDR1 is LGHNA and CDR2 is YSLEER in the germline V gene. J gave up 3 bases and V 3 bases, and 14 bases lay outside the gene matches. DNA for the CDR3: TGCGCCAGCAGCCACAAAAATGGGATCACAGGGGTCTACGAGCAGTACTTC. Its protein is CASSHKNGITGVYEQYF.

This chain links TRBV7-9 with TRBJ2-1, with unresolved D. In germline, CDR1 is SEHNR, CDR2 FQNEAQ (reference sequence). Deletions cut 3 bases from V and 1 base from J, with 19 bases between. The CDR3 has 18 residues. The CDR3 region is CASSFSFGVRKSYNEQFF. CDR3 coding DNA: TGTGCCAGCAGCTTCAGCTTTGGAGTTCGGAAGTCCTACAATGAGCAGTTCTTC.

This clonotype turned up a few times. CDR3 amino acids: CASSQFWRESTDTQYF. The CDR3 DNA reads TGCGCCAGCAGCCAATTCTGGAGGGAAAGCACAGATACGCAGTATTTT. The chain links TRBV4-3 to TRBJ2-3; D is perhaps TRBD2 (6 bases). The V gene's germline CDR1 is LGHNA and CDR2 YSLEER. The CDR3 length is 16 residues. Between the trimmed V and J ends, which lost 2 bases and 0 bases, there was a span of 12 bases.